This is a list of T cell receptor beta chains from one sample in a study of T cell responses to AZD1222 COVID-19 vaccine. The data were produced by immunoSEQ multiplex PCR, yet TCRdb's version contains in-frame clones alone and is incomplete. The sample carries 45,000 to 60,000 clones, 75% to 90% recorded once. This material consisted of peripheral blood, taken on day 0 of AZD1222 vaccination. These receptors all stem from an adult in good health. CDR3s include the opening cysteine and the closing phenylalanine or tryptophan. D genes are given only for firm matches. A clone size is listed for some rows: how often the clone was seen (once, few, many), or a class if it is expanded.

D gene	clone size	J gene	V gene	CDR3 DNA	CDR3 protein
.	.	TRBJ1-3	TRBV5-1	TGCGCCAGCAGCTTGAATCAGGAGAGCTCTGGAAACACCATATATTTT	CASSLNQESSGNTIYF
TRBD2	once	TRBJ2-2	TRBV19	TGTGCCACTATAAATAGCGGGAAGAACACCGGGGAGCTGTTTTTT	CATINSGKNTGELFF
.	.	TRBJ2-7	TRBV2	TGTGCCAGCAGGACTAGAAACTACGAGCAGTACTTC	CASRTRNYEQYF
TRBD2	.	TRBJ2-7	TRBV4-2	TGTGCCAGCAGCCAAGATGCTAGCGGGATCTCTTACGAGCAGTACTTC	CASSQDASGISYEQYF
.	.	TRBJ1-3	TRBV19	TGTGCCAGTATACATCCCCGACAGCGGGCTGGAAACACCATATATTTT	CASIHPRQRAGNTIYF
.	.	TRBJ1-2	TRBV7-9	TGTGCCAGCAGCTCAGACACCCCCTATGGCTACACCTTC	CASSSDTPYGYTF
TRBD2	.	TRBJ2-1	TRBV7-2	TGTGCCAGCAGCTTAGGCGGGAGTGGAAATGAGCAGTTCTTC	CASSLGGSGNEQFF
.	.	TRBJ1-5	TRBV10-2	TGCGCCAGCAGGGGGGATAGGGGCGGCAATCAGCCCCAGCATTTT	CASRGDRGGNQPQHF
TRBD1	.	TRBJ1-4	TRBV28	TGTGCCAGCAGTATTCCCCAGGGGGCGGGTGAAAAACTGTTTTTT	CASSIPQGAGEKLFF
.	.	TRBJ2-3	TRBV29-1	TGCAGCGTTCCGAGTACTATAGGAGATACGCAGTATTTT	CSVPSTIGDTQYF
.	few	TRBJ2-1	TRBV18	TGTGCCAGCTCATCACTTCCGGGACAGCAGTTCTTC	CASSSLPGQQFF
TRBD1	.	TRBJ1-6	TRBV12-3/TRBV12-4	TGTGCCAGCGGGGGGACAGCGAATTCACCCCTCCACTTT	CASGGTANSPLHF
TRBD1	.	TRBJ1-4	TRBV5-1	TGCGCCAGCAGCAACGATCCCAGGGGGCGGAGTGAAAAACTGTTTTTT	CASSNDPRGRSEKLFF
.	once	TRBJ2-3	TRBV19	TGTGCCAGTAGTATTGCCGTCCCTGGAGAGGGGAGGGATACGCAGTATTTT	CASSIAVPGEGRDTQYF
.	.	TRBJ2-3	TRBV11-2	TGTGCCAGCAGTCTGACCGATTGGGGTGATACGCAGTATTTT	CASSLTDWGDTQYF